The clone carrying this T cell receptor (beta chain) was counted a few times. The target antigen is unknown. V trimming: 7 bases; J trimming: 2 bases; junction bases outside the gene matches: 15. Germline V CDR1 and CDR2: MNHNS, SASEGT. The CDR3 spans 17 residues. The entry originates in a study of response to subunit inactivated influenza vaccine. TCRdb analysed the RT-PCR reads with MiXCR anew, one entry per CDR3 protein. Of about 500,000 distinct CDR3 sequences listed, about 17% are singletons. Findings of the study overall: Authors suggested that a seasonal influenza vaccination recruits few new T cells each time.

The chain couples TRBV6-1 to TRBJ2-3, with TRBD1 matching over 7 bases. The sequencing used CD4+ T cells sorted from PBMCs, collected around 25 months after vaccination. This clonotype originated in a man aged 45 to 70 who received an inactivated influenza vaccine. The CDR3 is CASKYPINRGSTDTQYF. The CDR3 nucleotides read TGTGCCAGCAAATACCCTATAAACAGGGGTTCCACAGATACGCAGTATTTT.